The 5 T cell receptor beta chains reported below all come from one sample, sequenced in a study of T-cell reconstitution after alpha-beta-depleted transplantation in children. Preparation of the TCRbeta library involved a method that used unique molecular identifiers. TCRdb ran MiXCR on the PCR reads and lists one entry per CDR3 protein. The sample has 180,000 or so distinct CDR3 sequences; 6.3% are singletons. Sample: PBMCs, taken before TCRalphabeta/CD19-depleted stem cell transplant. These receptors all come from a girl under two years old with combined immunodeficiency, due to receive a stem cell transplant.

Remarks on this clonotype: This may be a read error: a much more frequent sequence differs by one nucleotide. The rearrangement uses TRBV5-1 and TRBJ2-1; no definite D call. Germline V CDR1 and CDR2: SGHRS, YFSETQ. The length of the CDR3 is 16 residues. The CDR3 sequence: CASSLAGDLTYNEQLF. The CDR3, as DNA: TGCGCCAGCAGCTTGGCCGGAGACTTGACCTACAATGAGCAGTTGTTC.

The chain couples TRBV25-1 to TRBJ2-7; a weak D match, TRBD2 (6 bases). Germline loops: CDR1 MGHDK, CDR2 SYGVNS. Trimming took off 1 base at V and 6 bases at J, with 19 bases between the two ends. There are 16 residues in the CDR3. CDR3 coding DNA: TGTGCCAGCAGTGAATTTGCTCGGGCAGGGAGGTTCGAGCAGTACTTC. Translating gives CASSEFARAGRFEQYF.

This clonotype was recorded many times. The gene calls are TRBV6-5 and TRBJ2-1; 8 bases fit TRBD2. This CDR3 is built from 18 residues. V gave up 5 bases and J gave up 8 bases; unmatched junction bases: 20. The germline gives CDR1 MNHEY, CDR2 SVGAGI. The CDR3 loop is CASSPPWSGSVINYEQFF. DNA of the CDR3: TGTGCCAGCAGTCCTCCGTGGAGCGGGAGTGTTATCAACTATGAGCAGTTCTTC.

Ten or more counts support this clonotype. This chain connects TRBV6-2 or TRBV6-3 to TRBJ2-1, with D hard to call. Trimming removed 0 bases from V and 8 bases from J, with 8 bases in between. The germline CDR1 and CDR2 sequences are MNHEY and SVGEGT. This CDR3 has 13 amino acids. The CDR3 spells CASSYSIFHEQFF. The CDR3 nucleotides are TGTGCCAGCAGTTACTCGATCTTCCATGAGCAGTTCTTC.

This clonotype was recorded at least ten times. The chain couples TRBV29-1 to TRBJ2-5; TRBD2 agrees at 11 bases. Germline CDR1 is SQVTM and CDR2 is ANQGSEA. The CDR3 contains 14 residues. J gave up 14 bases and V 5 bases, and 16 bases lay outside the gene matches. CDR3 sequence reads: CSVHRPGLLAGGYF. In nucleotides, the CDR3 is TGCAGCGTTCACCGACCGGGACTCCTAGCGGGGGGCTACTTC.